This T cell receptor (beta chain) was sequenced in a study of blood T cell repertoires in COVID-19. Study information: COVID-19 samples, acute and convalescent, were from the United States, Italy and Spain. Sources were T cells, B-cell-depleted T cells, or PBMCs; the material itself was cDNA or gDNA.

V lost 2 bases and J 2 bases, leaving 9 bases between the germline ends. CDR3 length equals 14 residues. Per germline, CDR1 MDHEN and CDR2 SYDVKM. Original handling: Researchers report that nucleated cell counts were estimated from reference gene primer amplification. TCRdb's table, derived via immunoSEQ multiplex PCR, lists solely in-frame clones and lacks some. V and J calls and clone size are as listed in that table; D and trimming were resolved from the DNA. The data show some 120,000 clones, roughly 79% seen once. The sequencing sample was made of peripheral blood. The TCR comes from a human donor in a cohort sampled during active COVID-19. V gene TRBV28 combines with J gene TRBJ1-1, with unresolved D. The CDR3 DNA reads as TGTGCCAGCAGTTTAGCTGAGCTTAACACTGAAGCTTTCTTT. Its translation is CASSLAELNTEAFF. Combining the CDR3 with reference TRBV28 and TRBJ1-1 gives the whole variable domain DVKVTQSSRYLVKRTGEKVFLECVQDMDHENMFWYRQDPGLGLRLIYFSYDVKMKEKGDIPEGYSVSREKKERFSLILESASTNQTSMYLCASSLAELNTEAFFGQGTRLTVV.